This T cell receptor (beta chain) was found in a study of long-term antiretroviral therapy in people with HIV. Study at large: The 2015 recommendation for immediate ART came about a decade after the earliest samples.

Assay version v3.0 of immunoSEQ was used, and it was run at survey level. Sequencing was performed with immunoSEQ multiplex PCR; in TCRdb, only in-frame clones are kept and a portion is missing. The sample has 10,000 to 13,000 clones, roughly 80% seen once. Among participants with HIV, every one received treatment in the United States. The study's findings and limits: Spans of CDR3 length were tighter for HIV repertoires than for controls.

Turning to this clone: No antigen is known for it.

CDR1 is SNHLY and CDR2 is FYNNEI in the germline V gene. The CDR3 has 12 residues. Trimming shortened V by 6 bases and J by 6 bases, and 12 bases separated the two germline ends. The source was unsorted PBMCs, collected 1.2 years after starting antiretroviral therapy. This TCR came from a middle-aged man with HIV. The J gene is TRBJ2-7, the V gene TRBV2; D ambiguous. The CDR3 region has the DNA TGTGCCAGCAGGGAACAGTTCCCCGAGCAGTACTTC. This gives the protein CASREQFPEQYF.